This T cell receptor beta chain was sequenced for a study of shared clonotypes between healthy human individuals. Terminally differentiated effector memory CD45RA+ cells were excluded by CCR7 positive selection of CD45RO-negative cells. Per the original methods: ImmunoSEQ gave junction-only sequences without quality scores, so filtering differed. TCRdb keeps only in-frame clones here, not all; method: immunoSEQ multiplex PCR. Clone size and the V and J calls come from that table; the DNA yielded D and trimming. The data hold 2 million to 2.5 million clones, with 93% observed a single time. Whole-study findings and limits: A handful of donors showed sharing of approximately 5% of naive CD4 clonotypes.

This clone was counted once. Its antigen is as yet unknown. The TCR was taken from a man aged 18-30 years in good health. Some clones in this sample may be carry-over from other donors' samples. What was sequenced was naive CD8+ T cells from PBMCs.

The CDR3: CASSSLLAGGPNEQFF. DNA of the CDR3: TGCGCCAGCAGCTCCCTCCTAGCGGGAGGGCCCAATGAGCAGTTCTTC. V gene TRBV4-1 combines with J gene TRBJ2-1; 12 nucleotides match TRBD2. The CDR3 totals 16 residues. Germline lookup yields CDR1 MGHRA and CDR2 YSYEKL. The junction had 8 bases not matched to a gene; V was cut back by 5 bases and J by 6 bases.